The entry that follows covers one T cell receptor (beta chain) sequence. It has no known antigen specificity. Nothing much larger sits one base from this clone, and base qualities are not available. This sample was taken from a study of blood T cell repertoires in COVID-19 (TCRdb year 2020). Some background on the complete study: Collaborator samples came from the United States, Italy and Spain and covered acute and convalescent phases of COVID-19. A freely available public database, intended as a resource for researchers studying the immune response to SARS-CoV-2, is where the repertoires were released. The material from the prospective study consisted of cDNA or gDNA derived from T cells, B-cell-depleted T cells, or PBMCs. The samples were drawn from the first 160 participants of the ongoing ImmuneRACE study and from 1,254 subjects provided by 6 global collaborators. HLA class I and class II types, where available, came from metadata supplied by the sample provider rather than from assay-based typing. The dataset comprised deeply sampled blood TCRbeta repertoires from subjects exposed to, actively infected with, or recovered from COVID-19. Sample metadata almost always included a de-identified subject ID, COVID-19 status, age in years and sex. Overall study results and their limits: How much clinical and demographic metadata was included differed by source and by participant, and the metadata was provided uncurated.

TCRbeta CDR3 regions were amplified from genomic DNA using the immunoSEQ Assay, a bias-controlled multiplex PCR. For the original study's pipeline: The number of nucleated cells in each sample was estimated by amplification of reference gene primers within the assay. To quantify the absolute abundance of each unique TCRbeta CDR3 rearrangement, sequence reads were collapsed and filtered. For each sample, productive Simpson clonality was calculated by taking the square root of Simpson's diversity index across productive rearrangements. TCRdb re-hosts the immuneACCESS table, in-frame sequences only. Its copies lack some clones; in the studies checked, an unresolved V gene accounts for under half of them, and the cause for the rest is not known. D and trimming come from the DNA, and the V and J calls and clone size come from that table. The sample profile shows a few hundred thousand clones; around 85% of them were found once. The ten top clones hold roughly 7.8% of the sample.

CDR1 SGDLS and CDR2 YYNGEE were looked up in the germline V gene. V loses 0 bases, J loses 6 bases, and the germline ends lie 10 bases apart. The CDR3 contains 15 residues, cysteine and phenylalanine counted. Of all the DNA, just the CDR3 is kept, 45 bases in frame from base 1. Collaborating institutions collected whole blood in K2EDTA tubes following their own protocols. For TCRbeta analysis, collaborators shipped samples as frozen whole blood, isolated PBMCs, or DNA extracted from either of those sample types. This chain joins TRBV9 to TRBJ1-6, with the D gene call left open. The sample comprised peripheral blood. The sequence came from a human donor in a cohort sampled during active COVID-19. The bases are TGTGCCAGCAGCGTAGACGGAGCTCCTAATTCACCCCTCCACTTT. Its protein product is CASSVDGAPNSPLHF.